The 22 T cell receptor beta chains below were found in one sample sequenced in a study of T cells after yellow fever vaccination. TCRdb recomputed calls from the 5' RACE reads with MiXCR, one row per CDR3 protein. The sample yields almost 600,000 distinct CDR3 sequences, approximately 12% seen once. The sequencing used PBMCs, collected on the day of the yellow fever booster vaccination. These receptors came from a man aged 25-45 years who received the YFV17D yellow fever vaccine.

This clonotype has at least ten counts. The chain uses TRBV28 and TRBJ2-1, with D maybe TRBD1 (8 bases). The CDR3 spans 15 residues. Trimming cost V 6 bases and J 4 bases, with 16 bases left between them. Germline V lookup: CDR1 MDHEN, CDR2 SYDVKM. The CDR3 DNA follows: TGTGCCAGCAGGGGGAGGGACAGGTCTTACAATGAGCAGTTCTTC. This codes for CASRGRDRSYNEQFF.

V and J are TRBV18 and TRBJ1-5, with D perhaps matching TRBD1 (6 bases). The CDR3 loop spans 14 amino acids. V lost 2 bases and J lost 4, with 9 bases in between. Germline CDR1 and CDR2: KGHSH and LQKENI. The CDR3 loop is CASSPGGLNQPQHF. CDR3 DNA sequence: TGTGCCAGCTCACCAGGGGGGCTTAATCAGCCCCAGCATTTT.

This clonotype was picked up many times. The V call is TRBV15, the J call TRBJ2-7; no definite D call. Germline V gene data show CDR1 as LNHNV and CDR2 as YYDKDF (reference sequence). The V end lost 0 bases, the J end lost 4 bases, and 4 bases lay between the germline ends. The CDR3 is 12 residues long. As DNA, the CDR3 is TGTGCCACCAGCAGAGATTTTTACGAGCAGTACTTC. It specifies CATSRDFYEQYF.

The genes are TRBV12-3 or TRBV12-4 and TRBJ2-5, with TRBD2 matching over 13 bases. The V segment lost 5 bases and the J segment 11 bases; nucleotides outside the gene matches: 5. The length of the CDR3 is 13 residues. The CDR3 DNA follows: TGTGCCAGCAGTCGGACTAGCGGGAGTTCTCAGTACTTC. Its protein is CASSRTSGSSQYF.

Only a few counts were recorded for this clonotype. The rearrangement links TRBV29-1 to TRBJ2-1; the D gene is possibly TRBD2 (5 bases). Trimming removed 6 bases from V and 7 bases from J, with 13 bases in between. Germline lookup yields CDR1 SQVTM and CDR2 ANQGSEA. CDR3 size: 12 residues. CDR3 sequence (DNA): TGCAGCGTGAGGGTGGTGGGGAATGAGCAGTTCTTC. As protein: CSVRVVGNEQFF.

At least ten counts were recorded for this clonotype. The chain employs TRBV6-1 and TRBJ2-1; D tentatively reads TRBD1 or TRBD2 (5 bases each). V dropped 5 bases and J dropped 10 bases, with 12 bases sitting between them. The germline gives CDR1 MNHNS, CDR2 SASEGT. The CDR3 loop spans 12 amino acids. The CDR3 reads CASSPIEGEQFF. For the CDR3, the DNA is TGTGCCAGCAGTCCTATAGAGGGGGAGCAGTTCTTC.

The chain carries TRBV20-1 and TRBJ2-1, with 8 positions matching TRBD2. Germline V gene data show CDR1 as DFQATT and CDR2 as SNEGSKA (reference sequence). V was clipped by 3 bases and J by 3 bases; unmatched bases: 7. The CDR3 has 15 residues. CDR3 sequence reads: CSASGPGGFYNEQFF. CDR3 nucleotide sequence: TGCAGTGCTAGTGGGCCGGGAGGGTTCTACAATGAGCAGTTCTTC.

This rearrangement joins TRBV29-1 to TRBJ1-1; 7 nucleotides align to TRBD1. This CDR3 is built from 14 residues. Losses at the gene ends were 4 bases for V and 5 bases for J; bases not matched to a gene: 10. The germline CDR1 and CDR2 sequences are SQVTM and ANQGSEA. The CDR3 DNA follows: TGCAGCGTTGTCACTGACAGGGAATATACTGAAGCTTTCTTT. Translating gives CSVVTDREYTEAFF.

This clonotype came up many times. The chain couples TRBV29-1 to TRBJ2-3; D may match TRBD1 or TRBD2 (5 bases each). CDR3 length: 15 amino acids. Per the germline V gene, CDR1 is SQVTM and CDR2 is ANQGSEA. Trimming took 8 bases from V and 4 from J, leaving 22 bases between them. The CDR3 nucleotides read TGCAGCCTCTCTAGAGGGCAGGGAATAGCAGATACGCAGTATTTT. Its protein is CSLSRGQGIADTQYF.

The CDR3 protein is CASSVRQGTPDTQYF. The CDR3 DNA follows: TGCGCCAGCAGCGTACGCCAGGGTACCCCAGATACGCAGTATTTT. The chain recombines TRBV5-1 with TRBJ2-3, with D possibly TRBD1 on 5 matching bases. Trimming stripped 4 bases from V and 4 bases from J, with 16 bases between. This CDR3 is built from 15 residues. Germline V gives CDR1 SGHRS, CDR2 YFSETQ.

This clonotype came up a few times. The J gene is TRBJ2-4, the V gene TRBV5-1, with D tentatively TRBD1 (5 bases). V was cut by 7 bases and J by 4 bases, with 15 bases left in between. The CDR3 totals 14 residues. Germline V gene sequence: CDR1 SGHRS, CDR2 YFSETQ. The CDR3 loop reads CASEMANRKNIQYF. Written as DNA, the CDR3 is TGCGCCAGCGAGATGGCTAACAGGAAAAACATTCAGTACTTC. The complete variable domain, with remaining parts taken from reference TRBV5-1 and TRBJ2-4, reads KAGVTQTPRYLIKTRGQQVTLSCSPISGHRSVSWYQQTPGQGLQFLFEYFSETQRNKGNFPGRFSGRQFSNSRSEMNVSTLELGDSALYLCASEMANRKNIQYFGAGTRLSVL.

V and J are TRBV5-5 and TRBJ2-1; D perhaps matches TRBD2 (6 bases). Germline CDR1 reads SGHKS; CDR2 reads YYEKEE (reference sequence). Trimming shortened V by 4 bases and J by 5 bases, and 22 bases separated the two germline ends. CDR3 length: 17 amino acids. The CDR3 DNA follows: TGTGCCAGCAGCCCCGTAGTGCGATCGGGACTTGACAATGAGCAGTTCTTC. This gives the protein CASSPVVRSGLDNEQFF.

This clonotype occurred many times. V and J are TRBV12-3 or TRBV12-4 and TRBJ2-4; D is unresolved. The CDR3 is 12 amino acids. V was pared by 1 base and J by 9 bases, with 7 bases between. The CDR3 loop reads CASSLDVGIQYF. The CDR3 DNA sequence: TGTGCCAGCAGTTTAGATGTGGGCATTCAGTACTTC.

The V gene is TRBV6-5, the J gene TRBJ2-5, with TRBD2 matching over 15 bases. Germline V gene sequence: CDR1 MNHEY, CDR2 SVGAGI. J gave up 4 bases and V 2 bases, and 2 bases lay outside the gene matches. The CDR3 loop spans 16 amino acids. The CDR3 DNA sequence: TGTGCCAGCAGTTACACGGGACTAGCGGGAGGAGAGACCCAGTACTTC. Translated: CASSYTGLAGGETQYF.

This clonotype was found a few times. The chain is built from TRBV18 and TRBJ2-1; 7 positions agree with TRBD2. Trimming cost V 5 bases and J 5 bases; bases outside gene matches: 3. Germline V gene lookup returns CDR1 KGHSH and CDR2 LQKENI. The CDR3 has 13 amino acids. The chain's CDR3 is CASSGAGNNEQFF. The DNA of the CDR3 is TGTGCCAGCTCAGGAGCGGGAAACAATGAGCAGTTCTTC.

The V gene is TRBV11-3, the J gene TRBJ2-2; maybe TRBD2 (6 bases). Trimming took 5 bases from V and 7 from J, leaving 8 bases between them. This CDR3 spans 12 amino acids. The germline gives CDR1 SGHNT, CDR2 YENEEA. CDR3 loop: CASSGGGGELFF. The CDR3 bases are TGTGCCAGCAGCGGGGGAGGCGGGGAGCTGTTTTTT.

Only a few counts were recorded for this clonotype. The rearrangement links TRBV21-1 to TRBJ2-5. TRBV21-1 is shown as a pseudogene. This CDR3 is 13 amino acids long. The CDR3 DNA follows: TGTGCCAGCACCATAGACACCCAAGAGACCCAGTACTTC. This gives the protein CASTIDTQETQYF.

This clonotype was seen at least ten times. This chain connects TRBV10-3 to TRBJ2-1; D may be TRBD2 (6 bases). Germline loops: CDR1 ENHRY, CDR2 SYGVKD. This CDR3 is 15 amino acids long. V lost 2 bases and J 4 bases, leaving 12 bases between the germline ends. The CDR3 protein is CAISERLAGYNEQFF. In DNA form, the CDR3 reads TGTGCCATCAGTGAGAGACTGGCGGGATACAATGAGCAGTTCTTC.

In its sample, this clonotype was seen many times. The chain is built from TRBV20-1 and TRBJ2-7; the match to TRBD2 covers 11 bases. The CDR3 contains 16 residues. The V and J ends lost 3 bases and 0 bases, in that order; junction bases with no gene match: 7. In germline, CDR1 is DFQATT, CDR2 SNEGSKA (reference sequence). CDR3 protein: CSARGRLAGNSYEQYF. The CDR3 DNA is TGCAGTGCTAGGGGGCGACTAGCGGGGAACTCCTACGAGCAGTACTTC.

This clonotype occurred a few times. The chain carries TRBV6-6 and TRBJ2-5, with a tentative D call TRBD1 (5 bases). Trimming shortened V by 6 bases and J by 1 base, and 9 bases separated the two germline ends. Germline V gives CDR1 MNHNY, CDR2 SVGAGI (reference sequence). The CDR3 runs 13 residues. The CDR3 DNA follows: TGTGCCAGCAGAGGGGATCGCCAAGAGACCCAGTACTTC. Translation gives CASRGDRQETQYF.

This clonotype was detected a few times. The CDR3 region is CASNAAGVISGELFF. The CDR3 coding sequence is TGTGCCAGTAATGCAGCAGGAGTCATCTCCGGGGAGCTGTTTTTT. V usage is TRBV19 and J usage is TRBJ2-2; D remains ambiguous. Germline loops: CDR1 LNHDA, CDR2 SQIVND (reference sequence). V shed 7 bases and J shed 6 bases, with 18 bases lying between them. The CDR3 runs to 15 residues.

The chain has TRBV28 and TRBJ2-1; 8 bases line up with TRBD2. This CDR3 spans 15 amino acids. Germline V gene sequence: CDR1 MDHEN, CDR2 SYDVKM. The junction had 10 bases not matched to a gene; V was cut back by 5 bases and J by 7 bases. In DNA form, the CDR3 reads TGTGCCAGCAGTGCCGTAGCGGGGAGGGCAAATGAGCAGTTCTTC. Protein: CASSAVAGRANEQFF.